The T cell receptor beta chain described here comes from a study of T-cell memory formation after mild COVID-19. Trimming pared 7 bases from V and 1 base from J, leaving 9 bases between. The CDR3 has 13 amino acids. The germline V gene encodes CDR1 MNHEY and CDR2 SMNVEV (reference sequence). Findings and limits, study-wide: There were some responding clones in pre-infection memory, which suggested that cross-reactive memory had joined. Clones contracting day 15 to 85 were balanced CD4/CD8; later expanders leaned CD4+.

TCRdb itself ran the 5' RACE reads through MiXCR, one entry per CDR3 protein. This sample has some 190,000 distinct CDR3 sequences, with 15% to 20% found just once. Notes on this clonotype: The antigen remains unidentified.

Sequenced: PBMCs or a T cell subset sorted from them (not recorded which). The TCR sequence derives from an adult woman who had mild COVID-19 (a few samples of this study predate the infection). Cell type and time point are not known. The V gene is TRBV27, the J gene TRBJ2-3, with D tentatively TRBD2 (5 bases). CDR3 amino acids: CASIPAGTDTQYF. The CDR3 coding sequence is TGTGCCAGCATACCAGCGGGCACAGATACGCAGTATTTT.